Below are 21 T cell receptor beta chains sequenced from a single sample in a study of T cells in Graves' hyperthyroidism and ophthalmopathy. Authors of the study amplified TCR beta CDR3 regions from RNA transcripts. First-round RT-PCR with HTBI primers amplified the TCR CDR3 region. TCRdb fed the multiplex PCR reads into MiXCR, producing one record per CDR3 protein. The table records about 740,000 distinct CDR3 sequences, 14% of them present only once. Sequenced material: blood. Source of these receptors: a young woman with Graves' hyperthyroidism.

Points on this clonotype: A much larger clone differs by one base, so this may be a read error. The V gene is TRBV11-2, the J gene TRBJ2-5, with 10 positions matching TRBD1. The germline CDR1 and CDR2 sequences are SGHAT and FQNNGV. The CDR3 covers 14 residues. V shed 5 bases, J shed 6 bases, and the junction held 6 bases outside the gene matches. DNA for the CDR3: TGTGCCAGCAGCCCGAGACAGGGGGCGAAGACCCAGTACTTC. Translated: CASSPRQGAKTQYF.

This clonotype was seen ten or more times. V usage is TRBV12-3 or TRBV12-4 and J usage is TRBJ2-3; D gene unclear. Trimming removed 3 bases at V and 7 bases at J, with 8 bases between. The CDR3 is made up of 12 amino acids. CDR3 bases: TGTGCCAGCAGTTTCTTGCAGAATACGCAGTATTTT. As protein: CASSFLQNTQYF.

This clonotype came up a few times. The chain carries TRBV6-5 and TRBJ2-7; no clear D. Germline CDR1 and CDR2: MNHEY and SVGAGI. This CDR3 comprises 11 residues. The V gene lost 4 bases and the J gene lost 7 bases, with 8 bases spanning the gap. The CDR3 reads CASSSDWEQYF. CDR3 nucleotides: TGTGCCAGCAGTTCCGATTGGGAGCAGTACTTC.

This clonotype has ten or more counts. This rearrangement joins TRBV27 to TRBJ2-1, with 9 bases identical to TRBD1. The CDR3 runs 16 residues. V was pared by 2 bases and J by 9 bases, with 11 bases of the junction left unmatched. The germline CDR1 and CDR2 sequences are MNHEY and SMNVEV (reference sequence). CDR3 in amino acids: CASSLLSTGQGTEQFF. CDR3 sequence (DNA): TGTGCCAGCAGTTTACTATCCACGGGACAGGGAACTGAGCAGTTCTTC.

The chain combines TRBV19 with TRBJ2-1, with 12 bases that match TRBD2. The CDR3 runs 16 residues. The germline gives CDR1 LNHDA, CDR2 SQIVND (reference sequence). V lost 4 bases to trimming and J lost 4 bases; unmatched junction nucleotides: 5. CDR3 sequence: CASSRKGLAGYNEQFF. The DNA for the CDR3 is TGTGCCAGTAGTAGGAAAGGACTAGCGGGGTACAATGAGCAGTTCTTC. The variable domain in full, completed from reference TRBV19 and TRBJ2-1, reads DGGITQSPKYLFRKEGQNVTLSCEQNLNHDAMYWYRQDPGQGLRLIYYSQIVNDFQKGDIAEGYSVSREKKESFPLTVTSAQKNPTAFYLCASSRKGLAGYNEQFFGPGTRLTVL.

CDR3 protein: CASRPGTSGANVLTF. CDR3 nucleotides: TGTGCCAGCAGGCCCGGGACCTCTGGGGCCAACGTCCTGACTTTC. The V call is TRBV12-3 or TRBV12-4, the J call TRBJ2-6, with D perhaps being TRBD1 or TRBD2 (5 bases each). Deletions cut 6 bases from V and 0 bases from J, with 9 bases between. This CDR3 is 15 amino acids long.

This clonotype was counted many times. V gene TRBV20-1 combines with J gene TRBJ2-1, with 10 bases aligning to TRBD2. Germline V gene sequence: CDR1 DFQATT, CDR2 SNEGSKA (reference sequence). The CDR3 contains 13 residues. After removal of 8 bases from V and 6 bases from J, the junction contained 7 bases not matched to a gene. CDR3 residues: CSKEASGSNEQFF. CDR3 DNA sequence: TGCAGTAAGGAGGCTAGCGGGAGCAATGAGCAGTTCTTC.

This clonotype showed up many times. The V and J genes are TRBV5-1 and TRBJ1-4, with D uncertain. CDR3 size: 16 residues. V shed 4 bases and J shed 7 bases, with 20 bases lying between them. Germline V gene lookup returns CDR1 SGHRS and CDR2 YFSETQ. CDR3: CASSAAPGQTGEKLFF. DNA of the CDR3: TGCGCCAGCAGCGCGGCCCCGGGCCAGACGGGTGAAAAACTGTTTTTT. Using reference TRBV5-1 and TRBJ1-4 for the parts outside the CDR3, the full variable domain is KAGVTQTPRYLIKTRGQQVTLSCSPISGHRSVSWYQQTPGQGLQFLFEYFSETQRNKGNFPGRFSGRQFSNSRSEMNVSTLELGDSALYLCASSAAPGQTGEKLFFGSGTQLSVL.

V usage is TRBV25-1 and J usage is TRBJ2-3, with a possible D match to TRBD2 (6 bases). Germline values: CDR1 MGHDK, CDR2 SYGVNS. Trimming cost V 4 bases and J 6 bases, with 11 bases left between them. The CDR3 spans 13 residues. CDR3: CASSGGGSDTQYF. The CDR3 coding sequence is TGTGCCAGCAGTGGGGGAGGCTCGGATACGCAGTATTTT. The whole variable domain, remainder taken from reference TRBV25-1 and TRBJ2-3, is EADIYQTPRYLVIGTGKKITLECSQTMGHDKMYWYQQDPGMELHLIHYSYGVNSTEKGDLSSESTVSRIRTEHFPLTLESARPSHTSQYLCASSGGGSDTQYFGPGTRLTVL.

This clonotype was found many times. CDR3 sequence: CASSLVVSTGIRNTEAFF. CDR3 DNA sequence: TGTGCCAGCAGTTTAGTAGTTTCGACAGGGATTAGGAACACTGAAGCTTTCTTT. The chain employs TRBV12-3 or TRBV12-4 and TRBJ1-1; 7 nucleotides align to TRBD1. J gave up 1 base and V 1 base, and 12 bases lay outside the gene matches. The CDR3 contains 18 residues.

The CDR3 sequence is CASSPQGGTRQFF. CDR3 nucleotides: TGTGCCAGCAGTCCTCAAGGCGGGACTCGGCAGTTCTTC. The V call is TRBV12-3 or TRBV12-4, the J call TRBJ2-1; possible D gene TRBD2, 6 bases. V was cut by 5 bases and J by 12 bases, with 17 bases left in between. This CDR3 has 13 residues.

The rearrangement uses TRBV6-1 and TRBJ2-1, with 11 bases lining up with TRBD1. The CDR3 sequence is 16 residues long. V lost 6 bases, J lost 6 bases, and 10 bases stayed unmatched. Germline V CDR1 and CDR2: MNHNS, SASEGT. CDR3 DNA: TGTGCCAGCAGCATATACGCCGGGACAGGGGGCAATGAGCAGTTCTTC. Protein product: CASSIYAGTGGNEQFF.

This clonotype was observed at least ten times. V gene TRBV2 combines with J gene TRBJ1-5; D ambiguous. Between the trimmed V and J ends, which lost 4 bases and 4 bases, there was a span of 8 bases. This CDR3 is built from 13 residues. CDR1 and CDR2 from the germline V gene are SNHLY and FYNNEI. CDR3 bases: TGTGCCAGCAGTGGTGGTCTTAATCAGCCCCAGCATTTT. Protein sequence: CASSGGLNQPQHF.

This clonotype appeared a few times. The rearrangement links TRBV27 to TRBJ2-2; TRBD2 agrees at 10 bases. The V and J ends lost 6 bases and 0 bases, in that order; junction bases with no gene match: 4. The CDR3 runs 16 residues. The germline gives CDR1 MNHEY, CDR2 SMNVEV (reference sequence). CDR3 loop: CASSTLAGSNTGELFF. As DNA, the CDR3 is TGTGCCAGCAGCACACTAGCGGGATCGAACACCGGGGAGCTGTTTTTT.

In its sample, this clonotype was seen many times. The chain joins TRBV20-1 to TRBJ2-7; 9 nucleotides align to TRBD2. The J segment lost 2 bases and the V segment lost 2 bases, leaving 10 bases of the junction unmatched. CDR1 and CDR2 from the germline V gene are DFQATT and SNEGSKA (reference sequence). This CDR3 contains 16 residues. CDR3 region: CSARPRGAGGPYEQYF. CDR3 sequence (DNA): TGCAGTGCTAGACCCCGGGGGGCGGGAGGGCCCTACGAGCAGTACTTC.

The rearrangement joins TRBV12-3 or TRBV12-4 to TRBJ2-3; possibly TRBD1 for D (5 bases). The germline V and J ends were trimmed by 8 bases and 3 bases, with 12 bases remaining between them. There are 13 residues in the CDR3. CDR3 DNA: TGTGCCAGCGGGGCGTGGGCGACAGATACGCAGTATTTT. It encodes CASGAWATDTQYF.

This clonotype came up many times. The chain uses TRBV28 and TRBJ2-7, with D maybe TRBD1 (5 bases). This CDR3 spans 13 amino acids. CDR1 is MDHEN and CDR2 is SYDVKM in the germline V gene. V shed 4 bases and J shed 3 bases, with 10 bases lying between them. The CDR3 coding sequence is TGTGCCAGCAGTTCCCCAAGGGGCTACGAGCAGTACTTC. This translates into CASSSPRGYEQYF.

The rearrangement links TRBV27 to TRBJ2-4; no clear D gene. Per the germline V gene, CDR1 is MNHEY and CDR2 is SMNVEV (reference sequence). This CDR3 contains 15 residues. V was trimmed by 6 bases and J by 3 bases, leaving 15 bases between them. In DNA form, the CDR3 reads TGTGCCAGCAGGAAAGTAGGCCATCTCAAAAACATTCAGTACTTC. It translates to CASRKVGHLKNIQYF.

The chain joins TRBV10-3 to TRBJ1-2, with 7 bases lining up with TRBD1. Unmatched junction bases numbered 13, after V lost 6 bases and J lost 0 bases. CDR1 and CDR2 (germline): ENHRY, SYGVKD. CDR3 size: 17 residues. In DNA, the CDR3 is TGTGCCATCAGGAGCGGGACAGCAGTTTTAGCTAACTATGGCTACACCTTC. Protein sequence: CAIRSGTAVLANYGYTF.

This clonotype was seen many times. The rearrangement uses TRBV9 and TRBJ2-7, with 10 bases lining up with TRBD2. CDR1 and CDR2 (germline): SGDLS, YYNGEE. Trimming at V came to 3 bases and at J to 5 bases, leaving 14 bases not matched to a gene. The CDR3 length is 17 residues. The CDR3 region is CASSAPGGASGSHEQYF. In DNA form, the CDR3 reads TGTGCCAGCAGCGCCCCGGGTGGGGCTAGCGGGAGCCACGAGCAGTACTTC.

In this sample, this clonotype turned up many times. The V call is TRBV30, the J call TRBJ1-1, with 7 bases aligning to TRBD1. V lost 1 base, J lost 1 base, and 3 bases stayed unmatched. There are 14 residues in the CDR3. Germline lookup yields CDR1 GTSNPN and CDR2 SVGIG (reference sequence). CDR3 amino acids: CAWSAGTANTEAFF. For the CDR3, the DNA is TGTGCCTGGAGTGCCGGGACAGCGAACACTGAAGCTTTCTTT.